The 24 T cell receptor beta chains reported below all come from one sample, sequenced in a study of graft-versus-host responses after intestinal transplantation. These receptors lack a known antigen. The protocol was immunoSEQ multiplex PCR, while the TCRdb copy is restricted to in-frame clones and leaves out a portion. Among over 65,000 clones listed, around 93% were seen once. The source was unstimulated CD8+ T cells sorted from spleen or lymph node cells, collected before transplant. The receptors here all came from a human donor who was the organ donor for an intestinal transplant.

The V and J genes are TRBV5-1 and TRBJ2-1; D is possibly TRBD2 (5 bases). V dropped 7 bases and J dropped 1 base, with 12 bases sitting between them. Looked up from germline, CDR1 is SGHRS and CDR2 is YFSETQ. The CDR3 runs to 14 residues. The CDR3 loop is CASGYRDSYNEQFF. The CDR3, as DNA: TGCGCCAGCGGATACCGGGATTCCTACAATGAGCAGTTCTTC.

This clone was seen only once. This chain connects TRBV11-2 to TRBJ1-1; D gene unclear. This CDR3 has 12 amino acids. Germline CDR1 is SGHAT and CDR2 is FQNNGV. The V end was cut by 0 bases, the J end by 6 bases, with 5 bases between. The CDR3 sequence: CASSLDGPEAFF. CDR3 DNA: TGTGCCAGCAGCTTAGACGGACCTGAAGCTTTCTTT.

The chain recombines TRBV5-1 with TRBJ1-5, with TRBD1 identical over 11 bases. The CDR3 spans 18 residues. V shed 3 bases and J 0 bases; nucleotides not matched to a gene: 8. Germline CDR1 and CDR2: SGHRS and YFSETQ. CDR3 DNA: TGCGCCAGCAGCTCCCAAATTGGGACAGGGGGTAGCAATCAGCCCCAGCATTTT. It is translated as CASSSQIGTGGSNQPQHF.

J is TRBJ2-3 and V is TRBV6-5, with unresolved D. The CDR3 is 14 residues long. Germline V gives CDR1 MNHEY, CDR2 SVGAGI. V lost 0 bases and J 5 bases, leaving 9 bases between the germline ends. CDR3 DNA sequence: TGTGCCAGCAGTTACTCTGCTGAGATAGATACGCAGTATTTT. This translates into CASSYSAEIDTQYF.

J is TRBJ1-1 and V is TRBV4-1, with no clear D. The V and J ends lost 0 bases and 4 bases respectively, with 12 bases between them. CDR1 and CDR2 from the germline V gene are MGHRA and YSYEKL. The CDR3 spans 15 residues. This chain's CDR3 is CASSQEGVAFTEAFF. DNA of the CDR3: TGCGCCAGCAGCCAAGAAGGTGTAGCCTTCACTGAAGCTTTCTTT.

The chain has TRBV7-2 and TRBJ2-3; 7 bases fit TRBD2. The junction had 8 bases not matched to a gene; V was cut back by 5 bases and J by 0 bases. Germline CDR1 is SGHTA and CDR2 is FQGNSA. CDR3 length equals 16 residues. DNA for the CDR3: TGTGCCAGCAGCAACGGGACTACCGCTAGCACAGATACGCAGTATTTT. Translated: CASSNGTTASTDTQYF.

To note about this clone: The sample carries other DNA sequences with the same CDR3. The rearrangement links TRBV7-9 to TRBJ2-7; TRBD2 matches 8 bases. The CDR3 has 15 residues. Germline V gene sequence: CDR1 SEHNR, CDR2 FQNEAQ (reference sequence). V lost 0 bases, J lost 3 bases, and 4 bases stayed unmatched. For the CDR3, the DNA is TGTGCCAGCAGCTTAGCGCAGGGACTAGTCTACGAGCAGTACTTC. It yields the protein CASSLAQGLVYEQYF.

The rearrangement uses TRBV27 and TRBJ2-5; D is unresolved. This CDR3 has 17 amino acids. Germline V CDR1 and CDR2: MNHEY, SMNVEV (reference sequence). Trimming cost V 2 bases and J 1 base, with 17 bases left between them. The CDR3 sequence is CASSLTWADGFQETQYF. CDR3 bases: TGTGCCAGCAGTTTAACGTGGGCGGACGGATTCCAAGAGACCCAGTACTTC.

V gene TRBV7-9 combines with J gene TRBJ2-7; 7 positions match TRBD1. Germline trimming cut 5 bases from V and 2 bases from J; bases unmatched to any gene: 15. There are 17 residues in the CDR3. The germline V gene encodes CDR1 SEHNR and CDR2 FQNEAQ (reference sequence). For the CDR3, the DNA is TGTGCCAGCAGCCAAGATATAACCGGGACAGATCCCTACGAGCAGTACTTC. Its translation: CASSQDITGTDPYEQYF.

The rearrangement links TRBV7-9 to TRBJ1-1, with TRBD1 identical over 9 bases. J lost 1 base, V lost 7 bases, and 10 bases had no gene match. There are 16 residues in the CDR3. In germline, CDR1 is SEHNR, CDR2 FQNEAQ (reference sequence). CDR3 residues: CASKSNHRGPNTEAFF. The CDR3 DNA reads TGTGCCAGCAAAAGTAATCACAGGGGGCCGAACACTGAAGCTTTCTTT.

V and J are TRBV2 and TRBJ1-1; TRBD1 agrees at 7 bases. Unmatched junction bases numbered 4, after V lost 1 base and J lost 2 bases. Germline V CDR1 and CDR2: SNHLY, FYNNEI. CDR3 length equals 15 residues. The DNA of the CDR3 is TGTGCCAGCAGTGAAGGACCAGGGGGTAACACTGAAGCTTTCTTT. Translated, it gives CASSEGPGGNTEAFF. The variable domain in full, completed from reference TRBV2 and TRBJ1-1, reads EPEVTQTPSHQVTQMGQEVILRCVPISNHLYFYWYRQILGQKVEFLVSFYNNEISEKSEIFDDQFSVERPDGSNFTLKIRSTKLEDSAMYFCASSEGPGGNTEAFFGQGTRLTVV.

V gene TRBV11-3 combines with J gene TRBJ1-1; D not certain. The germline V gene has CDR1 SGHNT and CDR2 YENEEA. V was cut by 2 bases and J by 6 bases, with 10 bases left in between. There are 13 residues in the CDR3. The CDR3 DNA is TGTGCCAGCAGCTTATGGGGTAGAGCTGAAGCTTTCTTT. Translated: CASSLWGRAEAFF.

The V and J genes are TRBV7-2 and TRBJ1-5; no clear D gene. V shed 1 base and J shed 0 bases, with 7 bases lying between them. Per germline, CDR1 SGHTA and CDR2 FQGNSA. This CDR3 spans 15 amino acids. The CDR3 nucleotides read TGTGCCAGCAGCTTAGAGACCGTTAGCAATCAGCCCCAGCATTTT. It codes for CASSLETVSNQPQHF.

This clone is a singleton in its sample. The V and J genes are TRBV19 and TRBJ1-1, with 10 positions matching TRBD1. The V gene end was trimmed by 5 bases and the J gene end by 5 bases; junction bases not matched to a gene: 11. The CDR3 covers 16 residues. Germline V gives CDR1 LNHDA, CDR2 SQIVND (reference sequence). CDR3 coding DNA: TGTGCCAGTAGTCCTACAAGGACAGGGGGGGGAACTGAAGCTTTCTTT. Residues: CASSPTRTGGGTEAFF.

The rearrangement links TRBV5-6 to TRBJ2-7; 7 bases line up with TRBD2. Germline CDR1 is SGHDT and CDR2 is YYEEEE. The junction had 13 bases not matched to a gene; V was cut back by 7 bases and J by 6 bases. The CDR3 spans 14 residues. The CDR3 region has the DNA TGTGCCAGCCTGAGTCGGGGGGTAGCTTCCGAGCAGTACTTC. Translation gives CASLSRGVASEQYF.

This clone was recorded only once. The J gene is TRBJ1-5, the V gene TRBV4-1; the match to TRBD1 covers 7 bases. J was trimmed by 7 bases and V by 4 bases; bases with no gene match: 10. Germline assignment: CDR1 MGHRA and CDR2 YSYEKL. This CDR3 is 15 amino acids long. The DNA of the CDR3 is TGCGCCAGCAGCCTTTCTTCGACAGGGAACCAGCCCCAGCATTTT. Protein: CASSLSSTGNQPQHF.

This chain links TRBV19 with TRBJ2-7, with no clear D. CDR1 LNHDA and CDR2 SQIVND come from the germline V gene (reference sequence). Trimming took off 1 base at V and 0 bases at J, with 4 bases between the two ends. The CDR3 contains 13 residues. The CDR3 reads CASSIGTSYEQYF. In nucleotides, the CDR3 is TGTGCCAGTAGTATAGGGACCTCCTACGAGCAGTACTTC.

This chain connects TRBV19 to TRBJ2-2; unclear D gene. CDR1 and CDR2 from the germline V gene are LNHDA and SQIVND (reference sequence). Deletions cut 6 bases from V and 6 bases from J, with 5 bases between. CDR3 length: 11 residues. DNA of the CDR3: TGTGCCAGTAGACAAGCCGGGGAGCTGTTTTTT. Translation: CASRQAGELFF.

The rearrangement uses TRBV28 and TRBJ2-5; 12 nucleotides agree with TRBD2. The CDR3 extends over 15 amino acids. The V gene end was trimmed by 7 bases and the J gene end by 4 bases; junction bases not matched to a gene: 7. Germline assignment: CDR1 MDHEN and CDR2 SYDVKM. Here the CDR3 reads CASTPGLAGSETQYF. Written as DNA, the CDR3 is TGTGCCAGCACCCCGGGACTAGCGGGCTCAGAGACCCAGTACTTC.

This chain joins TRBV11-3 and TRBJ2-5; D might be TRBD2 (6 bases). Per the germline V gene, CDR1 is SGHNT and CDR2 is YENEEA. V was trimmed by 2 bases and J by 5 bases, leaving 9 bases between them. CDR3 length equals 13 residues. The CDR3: CASSLIREETQYF. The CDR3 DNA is TGTGCCAGCAGCTTAATCCGGGAGGAGACCCAGTACTTC.

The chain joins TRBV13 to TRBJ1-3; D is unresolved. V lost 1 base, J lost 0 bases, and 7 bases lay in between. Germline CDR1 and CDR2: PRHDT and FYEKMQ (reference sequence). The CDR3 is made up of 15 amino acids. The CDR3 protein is CASSLEALSGNTIYF. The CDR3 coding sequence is TGTGCCAGCAGCTTAGAGGCCCTCTCTGGAAACACCATATATTTT.

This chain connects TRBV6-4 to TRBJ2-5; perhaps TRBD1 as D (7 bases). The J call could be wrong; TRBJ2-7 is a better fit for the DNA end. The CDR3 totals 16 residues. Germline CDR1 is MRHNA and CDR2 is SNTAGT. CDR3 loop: CASTTIKQGGTYEQYF. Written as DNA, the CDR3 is TGTGCCAGCACCACAATAAAGCAGGGGGGAACCTACGAGCAGTACTTC.

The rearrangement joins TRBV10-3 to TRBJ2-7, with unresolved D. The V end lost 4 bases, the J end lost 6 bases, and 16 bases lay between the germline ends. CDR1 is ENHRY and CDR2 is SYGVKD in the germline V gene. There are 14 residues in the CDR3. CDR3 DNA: TGTGCCATCAGTGCACTGGATGGCCCACCCGAGCAGTACTTC. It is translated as CAISALDGPPEQYF.

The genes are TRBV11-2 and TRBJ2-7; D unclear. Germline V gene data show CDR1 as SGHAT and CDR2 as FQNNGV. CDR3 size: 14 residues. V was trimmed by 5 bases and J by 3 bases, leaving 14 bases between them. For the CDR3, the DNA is TGTGCCAGCAGCGTAAGGGAAAAGGGCTACGAGCAGTACTTC. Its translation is CASSVREKGYEQYF.